This T cell receptor (beta chain) was profiled in a study of CD8 T cells in ankylosing spondylitis (dated by TCRdb to 2016 to 2017). For the wider study: The study set out to find disease-linked TCR variants by profiling T cell receptor beta repertoires in ankylosing spondylitis patients and healthy donors. The whole study cohort included about a hundred healthy donors and 25 ankylosing spondylitis patients. Peripheral blood was sampled, and synovial fluid was also collected from ankylosing spondylitis patients. The research as a whole found: A TCR beta motif made up of roughly eight highly homologous amino acid variants appeared to be characteristic of blood from ankylosing spondylitis patients. According to the report, matched synovial fluid samples from ankylosing spondylitis patients were significantly enriched for the disease-linked clones. Some motif variants were previously reported in synovial fluid and blood of reactive arthritis patients, suggesting common disease-initiation mechanisms. The disease-linked clones showed a CD8+ phenotype and occurred at relatively low frequencies in peripheral blood.

Instrument on record: Illumina HiSeq 2500. Quantitative 5'-RACE with molecular barcodes was used to prepare TCR beta libraries. In the authors' own workflow: A new computational method, built on a probabilistic model of VDJ rearrangement, was used to identify disease-linked TCR variants. The raw public data were reprocessed by TCRdb itself: fastp quality trimming at Q25, MiXCR clonotype calling, in-frame beta chains only. Under each unique CDR3 protein, matching rows form one entry showing the most common genes and DNA. The V and J calls shown here were made by TCRdb, not taken from the authors' results. The sample table shows nearly 350,000 distinct CDR3 sequences, and about 14% are seen once. Jointly, the top ten make up about 1% of the sample. Concerning this clonotype: The clone's antigen remains unknown. The sample holds no much larger clone one base away, and base qualities are not on file.

V lost 6 bases and J lost 4 bases; the stretch between them is 7 bases long. The germline V gene (reference sequence) specifies MNHEY as CDR1 and SMNVEV as CDR2. Including the terminal cysteine and phenylalanine, the CDR3 comprises 13 residues. Just the 39-base CDR3 DNA is kept, in frame starting at base 1. Sequenced input: blood, either unsorted or a sorted T cell fraction (not recorded which). Here the chain combines TRBV27 and TRBJ2-6; the D gene assignment is ambiguous. This sequence originates from a male donor with ankylosing spondylitis or in good health (not recorded which). The CDR3 region: CASRDLGANVLTF. The DNA is as follows: TGTGCCAGCAGAGACCTCGGGGCCAACGTCCTGACTTTC.